Below, one TCR beta chain is given with its context. The sample comes from a study of control samples from healthy donors and cancer patients. Some clones are missing from TCRdb's copy, which holds only in-frame ones; the method was immunoSEQ multiplex PCR. The table has some 150,000 clones, approximately 94% seen once; the top ten hold 14%. The sequence was collected from a man in his 60s with colorectal cancer. Sequencing input: PBMCs.

CDR3 DNA: TGTGCCACCAGTGATTTTCGGCAGAACTATGGCTACACCTTC. Its translation is CATSDFRQNYGYTF. The chain carries TRBV24-1 and TRBJ1-2; D not resolved. The CDR3 has 14 amino acids. Germline CDR1 KGHDR, CDR2 SFDVKD. The V gene lost 1 base and the J gene lost 2 bases, with 7 bases spanning the gap.